A selection of T cell receptor beta chains follows, all from one sample in a study of blood T cell repertoires in COVID-19. The method was immunoSEQ multiplex PCR; TCRdb's version includes in-frame clones alone and lacks a portion of them. Among about 180,000 clones listed, around four fifths were seen once. The sample comprised peripheral blood. The source is a man in his 70s with active or convalescent COVID-19. Each CDR3 is given with its conserved first and last residue. Each record gives: clone size, D gene, V gene, J gene, CDR3 protein, CDR3 DNA. D genes are given only for firm matches. Size values are once, few and many counts, or a class for expanded clones, and some rows have none.

.	.	TRBV6-2/TRBV6-3	TRBJ1-5	CASSYSRRAYQPQHF	TGTGCCAGCAGTTACTCAAGGAGGGCTTATCAGCCCCAGCATTTT
few	.	TRBV7-9	TRBJ1-1	CASSLDLGAGAFF	TGTGCCAGCAGCTTAGATCTGGGGGCGGGAGCTTTCTTT
.	.	TRBV6-5	TRBJ2-5	CASSKMQGFAETQYF	TGTGCCAGCAGTAAGATGCAGGGATTTGCAGAGACCCAGTACTTC
few	TRBD1	TRBV19	TRBJ1-2	CASRTSGRDSTHLGYTF	TGTGCCAGTAGAACTAGCGGACGGGACAGTACACATTTAGGCTACACCTTC
.	TRBD1	TRBV4-3	TRBJ2-5	CASSPGGLAETQYF	TGCGCCAGCAGCCCAGGGGGCCTGGCAGAGACCCAGTACTTC
.	TRBD1	TRBV2	TRBJ1-5	CASSQTGDDNQPQHF	TGTGCCAGCAGTCAGACAGGGGATGACAATCAGCCCCAGCATTTT
.	.	TRBV5-1	TRBJ2-7	CASSWGVGYEQYF	TGCGCCAGCAGCTGGGGCGTCGGCTACGAGCAGTACTTC
.	.	TRBV2	TRBJ2-5	CASSEGQGRTQYF	TGTGCCAGCAGTGAAGGGCAGGGTCGGACCCAGTACTTC
.	.	TRBV7-2	TRBJ2-5	CASTSPAGETQYF	TGTGCCAGCACGTCTCCGGCGGGAGAGACCCAGTACTTC
.	.	TRBV7-2	TRBJ1-3	CASSLSGDGNTIYF	TGTGCCAGCAGCTTATCGGGGGATGGAAACACCATATATTTT
.	.	TRBV5-4	TRBJ1-3	CASSPRYRGNTIYF	TGTGCCAGCAGCCCGCGATACCGGGGAAACACCATATATTTT
.	TRBD1	TRBV30	TRBJ2-7	CAWSSNNRGFYEQYF	TGTGCCTGGAGTAGTAACAACAGGGGGTTCTACGAGCAGTACTTC
.	.	TRBV10-1	TRBJ1-1	CASSELQGSTEAFF	TGCGCCAGCAGTGAGTTGCAGGGAAGCACTGAAGCTTTCTTT
.	TRBD1	TRBV7-9	TRBJ2-5	CASSSSGTGGGETQYF	TGTGCCAGCAGCTCGTCCGGGACAGGGGGGGGAGAGACCCAGTACTTC
.	TRBD1	TRBV11-2	TRBJ1-1	CASSLTGVETEAFF	TGTGCCAGCAGCTTAACAGGGGTAGAGACTGAAGCTTTCTTT
many	.	TRBV18	TRBJ1-6	CASSLAVNNSPLHF	TGTGCCAGCTCACTAGCAGTCAATAATTCACCCCTCCACTTT
.	TRBD2	TRBV5-5	TRBJ2-5	CASSPGTSGLGIGETQYF	TGTGCCAGCAGCCCCGGGACTAGCGGTCTTGGGATTGGAGAGACCCAGTACTTC
.	.	TRBV10-3	TRBJ1-1	CAISDYRGYTEAFF	TGTGCCATCAGTGACTATCGGGGGTACACTGAAGCTTTCTTT
.	.	TRBV7-2	TRBJ1-6	CASSWSGSYNSPLHF	TGTGCCAGCAGCTGGTCGGGCTCCTATAATTCACCCCTCCACTTT
.	.	TRBV18	TRBJ2-7	CASSPAPDSYEQYF	TGTGCCAGCTCACCAGCTCCTGACAGCTACGAGCAGTACTTC
.	TRBD1	TRBV6-5	TRBJ2-7	CASRPGTGSYEQYF	TGTGCCAGCAGACCCGGGACAGGATCATACGAGCAGTACTTC
few	.	TRBV29-1	TRBJ2-1	CSVEAGREALF	TGCAGCGTTGAAGCAGGCAGGGAGGCCCTCTTC
.	.	TRBV7-2	TRBJ2-1	CASSFTNNEQFF	TGTGCCAGCAGCTTTACAAACAATGAGCAGTTCTTC
.	TRBD1	TRBV29-1	TRBJ1-5	CSVEAPGGSNQPQHF	TGCAGCGTTGAAGCTCCAGGGGGGAGCAATCAGCCCCAGCATTTT
.	.	TRBV4-3	TRBJ1-4	CASSLNRGGGNEKLFF	TGCGCCAGCAGCCTAAATCGGGGGGGCGGAAATGAAAAACTGTTTTTT
.	.	TRBV19	TRBJ1-5	CASSIAGPKNQPQHF	TGTGCCAGTAGTATTGCAGGGCCCAAAAATCAGCCCCAGCATTTT
.	TRBD2	TRBV7-6	TRBJ2-2	CASSLVAGSTGELFF	TGTGCCAGCAGCTTAGTAGCGGGGTCGACCGGGGAGCTGTTTTTT
.	TRBD1	TRBV11-2	TRBJ2-7	CASSPRQGRVYEQYF	TGTGCCAGCAGCCCCAGACAGGGCCGGGTTTACGAGCAGTACTTC
.	.	TRBV5-6	TRBJ1-5	CASSSHSGQGGQPQHF	TGTGCCAGCAGCTCTCATTCGGGGCAGGGAGGGCAGCCCCAGCATTTT
.	TRBD2	TRBV25-1	TRBJ2-3	CASNTNTGTSGADTQYF	TGTGCCAGCAATACTAATACAGGGACTAGCGGAGCAGATACGCAGTATTTT
few	.	TRBV6-5	TRBJ1-1	CASSYQVRTQSEAFF	TGTGCCAGCAGTTACCAGGTACGAACACAGAGCGAAGCTTTCTTT
.	TRBD2	TRBV14	TRBJ2-7	CASSHIGLAVYEQYF	TGTGCCAGCAGCCATATAGGACTAGCGGTCTACGAGCAGTACTTC
.	.	TRBV5-1	TRBJ2-7	CASSSVPSLTGNSYEQYF	TGCGCCAGCAGCTCCGTGCCCAGTCTCACGGGAAATTCCTACGAGCAGTACTTC
.	TRBD1	TRBV5-6	TRBJ2-7	CASSFGQGAFSSYEQYF	TGTGCCAGCAGCTTTGGACAGGGGGCTTTTAGCTCCTACGAGCAGTACTTC
.	.	TRBV7-2	TRBJ2-1	CASSPTRGSYNEQFF	TGTGCCAGCAGCCCTACCAGGGGATCCTACAATGAGCAGTTCTTC
.	.	TRBV4-2	TRBJ2-7	CASSQGEDTYEQYF	TGTGCCAGCAGCCAAGGCGAAGATACCTACGAGCAGTACTTC
.	TRBD1	TRBV3-1/TRBV3-2	TRBJ1-1	CASSFRDREAFF	TGTGCCAGCAGTTTCCGGGACAGGGAAGCTTTCTTT
.	.	TRBV5-1	TRBJ2-6	CASSSHRVNTGANVLTF	TGCGCCAGCAGCTCGCATCGGGTGAATACTGGGGCCAACGTCCTGACTTTC
.	.	TRBV5-6	TRBJ2-5	CASSFQETQYF	TGTGCCAGCAGCTTTCAGGAGACCCAGTACTTC
.	.	TRBV4-2	TRBJ2-1	CASSQGVYGNEQFF	TGTGCCAGCAGCCAAGGAGTTTACGGCAATGAGCAGTTCTTC
.	.	TRBV11-2	TRBJ1-1	CASSQSPRGGTEAFF	TGTGCCAGCAGCCAATCGCCCAGGGGCGGGACTGAAGCTTTCTTT
.	TRBD2	TRBV4-2	TRBJ2-7	CASSQEGLDNYEQYF	TGTGCCAGCAGCCAAGAGGGACTAGACAACTACGAGCAGTACTTC
.	.	TRBV18	TRBJ2-5	CASSPRGRAPGETQYF	TGTGCCAGCTCGCCCCGCGGCAGGGCTCCGGGAGAGACCCAGTACTTC
.	.	TRBV29-1	TRBJ2-7	CSVEDQRDEQYF	TGCAGCGTTGAAGATCAGAGGGACGAGCAGTACTTC
.	.	TRBV6-2/TRBV6-3	TRBJ1-1	CASSRHSRGNTEAFF	TGTGCCAGCAGTCGCCATAGCAGGGGGAACACTGAAGCTTTCTTT
.	TRBD1	TRBV5-1	TRBJ2-4	CASSPGQPGDIQYF	TGCGCCAGCAGCCCGGGACAGCCAGGGGACATTCAGTACTTC
.	TRBD1	TRBV13	TRBJ2-3	CASSQGQSSSPGTQYF	TGTGCCAGCAGCCAGGGACAGTCTTCCTCTCCGGGTACGCAGTATTTT
few	TRBD2	TRBV7-6	TRBJ2-3	CASSLATSGSITDTQYF	TGTGCCAGCAGCTTAGCGACTAGCGGGAGCATTACAGATACGCAGTATTTT
once	TRBD1	TRBV28	TRBJ1-2	CASRTGDYGYTF	TGTGCCAGCAGGACAGGGGACTATGGCTACACCTTC
.	.	TRBV5-4	TRBJ1-2	CASSLAAGEYYGYTF	TGTGCCAGCAGCTTGGCGGCAGGGGAATATTATGGCTACACCTTC
.	TRBD2	TRBV24-1	TRBJ2-3	CATAGVTDTQYF	TGTGCCACAGCGGGGGTCACAGATACGCAGTATTTT
.	TRBD2	TRBV7-9	TRBJ2-1	CASSLGGRLAVQFF	TGTGCCAGCAGCTTAGGGGGTCGGCTAGCGGTACAGTTCTTC
.	.	TRBV18	TRBJ2-5	CASSYGQQETQYF	TGTGCCAGCTCATACGGACAGCAAGAGACCCAGTACTTC
.	TRBD2	TRBV10-3	TRBJ2-7	CAISESTSGSGEQYF	TGTGCCATCAGTGAGTCGACTAGCGGGAGCGGCGAGCAGTACTTC
.	TRBD1	TRBV7-2	TRBJ1-2	CASSERTGGLYGYTF	TGTGCCAGCAGCGAAAGGACAGGGGGCCTTTATGGCTACACCTTC
.	.	TRBV6-2/TRBV6-3	TRBJ2-7	CASSLGHPYEQYF	TGTGCCAGCAGTCTCGGACACCCCTACGAGCAGTACTTC
few	.	TRBV30	TRBJ1-6	CAWSRVGGNSPLHF	TGTGCCTGGAGTCGGGTAGGGGGTAATTCACCCCTCCACTTT